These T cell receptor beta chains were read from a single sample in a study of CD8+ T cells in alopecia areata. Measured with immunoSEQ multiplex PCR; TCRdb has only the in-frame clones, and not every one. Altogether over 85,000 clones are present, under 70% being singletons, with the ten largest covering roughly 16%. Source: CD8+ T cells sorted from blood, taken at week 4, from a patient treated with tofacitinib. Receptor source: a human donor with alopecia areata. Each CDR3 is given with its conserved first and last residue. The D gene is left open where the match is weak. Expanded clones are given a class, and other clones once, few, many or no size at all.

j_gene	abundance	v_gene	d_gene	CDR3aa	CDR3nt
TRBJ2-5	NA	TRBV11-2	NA	CASSSPGATKSEETQYF	TGTGCCAGCAGCTCTCCCGGAGCCACTAAATCTGAAGAGACCCAGTACTTC
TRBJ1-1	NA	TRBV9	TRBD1	CASSEAGGTEAFF	TGTGCCAGCAGCGAGGCAGGGGGCACTGAAGCTTTCTTT
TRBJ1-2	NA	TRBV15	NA	CATSRDNYGYTF	TGTGCCACCAGCCGGGATAACTATGGCTACACCTTC
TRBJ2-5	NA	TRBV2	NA	CASSEARDIKETQYF	TGTGCCAGCAGTGAGGCCAGGGATATAAAAGAGACCCAGTACTTC
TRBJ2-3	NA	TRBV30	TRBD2	CAWSVVGSWAGEVDTQYF	TGTGCCTGGAGTGTAGTGGGGTCTTGGGCGGGAGAGGTAGATACGCAGTATTTT
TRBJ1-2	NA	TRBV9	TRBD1	CASSAGQGNYGYTF	TGTGCCAGCAGCGCAGGACAGGGAAACTATGGCTACACCTTC
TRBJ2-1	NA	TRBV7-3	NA	CASSPLDYNEQFF	TGTGCCAGCAGCCCATTGGACTACAATGAGCAGTTCTTC
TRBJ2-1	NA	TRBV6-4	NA	CASGDFYNEQFF	TGTGCCAGCGGGGACTTCTACAATGAGCAGTTCTTC
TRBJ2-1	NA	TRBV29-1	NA	CSVEDYNEQFF	TGCAGCGTTGAGGATTACAATGAGCAGTTCTTC
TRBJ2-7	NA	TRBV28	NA	CASTTLLSSYEQYF	TGTGCCAGCACGACACTTCTCAGCTCCTACGAGCAGTACTTC
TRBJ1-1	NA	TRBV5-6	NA	CASSLGAYTEAFF	TGTGCCAGCAGCTTGGGGGCTTACACTGAAGCTTTCTTT
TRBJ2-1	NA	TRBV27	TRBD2	CASSLGTSAHNEQFF	TGTGCCAGCAGTTTGGGGACTAGCGCTCACAATGAGCAGTTCTTC
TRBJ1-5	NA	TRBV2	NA	CASSEGPEGNQPQHF	TGTGCCAGCAGTGAAGGGCCGGAGGGCAATCAGCCCCAGCATTTT
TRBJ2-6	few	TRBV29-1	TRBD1	CSVDAGQGTAGANVLTF	TGCAGCGTTGATGCTGGACAGGGTACTGCTGGGGCCAACGTCCTGACTTTC
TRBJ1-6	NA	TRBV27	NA	CASSLSGWDDNSPLHF	TGTGCCAGCAGTTTATCGGGTTGGGACGATAATTCACCCCTCCACTTT
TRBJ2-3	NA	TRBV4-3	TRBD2	CASSQDLGAGVDTDTQYF	TGCGCCAGCAGCCAAGATCTGGGAGCGGGAGTAGATACAGATACGCAGTATTTT
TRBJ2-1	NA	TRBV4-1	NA	CASQQGGEQFF	TGCGCCAGCCAACAGGGTGGTGAGCAGTTCTTC
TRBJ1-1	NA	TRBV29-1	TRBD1	CSVGQGIGTEAFF	TGCAGCGTTGGACAGGGGATCGGCACTGAAGCTTTCTTT
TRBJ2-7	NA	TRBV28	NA	CASSLWDSSYEQYF	TGTGCCAGCAGTTTATGGGACAGCTCCTACGAGCAGTACTTC
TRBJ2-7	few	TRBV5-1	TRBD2	CATAQGLAGYEQYF	TGCGCCACCGCGCAGGGACTAGCGGGCTACGAGCAGTACTTC
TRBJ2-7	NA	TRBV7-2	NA	CASSSDYYEQYF	TGTGCCAGCAGTTCGGACTACTACGAGCAGTACTTC
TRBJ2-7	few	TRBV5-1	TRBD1	CASSYRDRESYEQYF	TGCGCCAGCAGCTACCGGGACAGGGAGTCCTACGAGCAGTACTTC
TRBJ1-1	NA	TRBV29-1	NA	CSVVSGDYTEAFF	TGCAGCGTTGTTTCCGGGGACTACACTGAAGCTTTCTTT
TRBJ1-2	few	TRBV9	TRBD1	CASSVEGTDSYGYTF	TGTGCCAGCAGCGTAGAGGGGACAGACAGCTATGGCTACACCTTC
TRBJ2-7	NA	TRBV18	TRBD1	CASSPGQVNEQYF	TGTGCCAGCTCTCCGGGACAGGTGAACGAGCAGTACTTC
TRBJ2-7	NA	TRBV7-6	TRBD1	CASSQGQGAGEQYF	TGTGCCAGCAGCCAGGGACAGGGGGCTGGCGAGCAGTACTTC
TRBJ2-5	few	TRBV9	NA	CARDEETQYF	TGTGCCAGAGACGAAGAGACCCAGTACTTC
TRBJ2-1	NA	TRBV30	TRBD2	CAWSSIAGTYNEQFF	TGTGCCTGGAGCTCAATAGCGGGGACCTACAATGAGCAGTTCTTC
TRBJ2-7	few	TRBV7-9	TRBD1	CASSRNRGLSEEQYF	TGTGCCAGCAGCCGGAACAGGGGGCTATCGGAGGAGCAGTACTTC
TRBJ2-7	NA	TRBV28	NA	CASSLHQGGSSYEQYF	TGTGCCAGCAGTCTCCACCAAGGGGGGAGCTCCTACGAGCAGTACTTC
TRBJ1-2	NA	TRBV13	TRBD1	CASSHRTGDYGYTF	TGTGCCAGCAGCCACCGGACAGGGGACTATGGCTACACCTTC
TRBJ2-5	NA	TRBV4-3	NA	CASSQDGQFQETQYF	TGCGCCAGCAGCCAAGATGGACAGTTCCAAGAGACCCAGTACTTC
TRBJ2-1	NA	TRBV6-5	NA	CASSYERGYNEQFF	TGTGCCAGCAGTTATGAACGGGGATACAATGAGCAGTTCTTC
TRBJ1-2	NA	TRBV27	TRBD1	CASSLSGQGTYGYTF	TGTGCCAGCAGTTTATCGGGACAGGGAACCTATGGCTACACCTTC
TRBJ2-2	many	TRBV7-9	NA	CASTETNTGELFF	TGTGCCAGCACAGAGACTAACACCGGGGAGCTGTTTTTT
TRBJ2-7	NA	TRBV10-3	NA	CAISDQTGQTYEQYF	TGTGCCATCAGTGACCAGACAGGACAAACCTACGAGCAGTACTTC
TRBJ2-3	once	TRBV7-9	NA	CASSLGRQSLTDTQYF	TGTGCCAGCAGCTTAGGCCGACAGAGCCTCACAGATACGCAGTATTTT
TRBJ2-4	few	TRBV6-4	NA	CASSPSIEGNIQYF	TGTGCCAGCAGTCCTTCCATTGAGGGAAACATTCAGTACTTC
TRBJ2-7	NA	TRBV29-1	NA	CSVASSYEQYF	TGCAGCGTTGCGTCCTCCTACGAGCAGTACTTC
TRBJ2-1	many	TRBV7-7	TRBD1	CASSVTGVPYNEQFF	TGTGCCAGCAGCGTCACAGGGGTCCCTTACAATGAGCAGTTCTTC
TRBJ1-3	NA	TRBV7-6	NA	CASSLDRSSGNTIYF	TGTGCCAGCAGCTTAGACAGGAGCTCTGGAAACACCATATATTTT
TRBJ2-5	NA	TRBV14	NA	CASSQVGWDTTQETQYF	TGTGCCAGCAGCCAAGTGGGATGGGACACAACTCAAGAGACCCAGTACTTC
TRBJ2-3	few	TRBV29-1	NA	CSVEGGVLTDTQYF	TGCAGCGTCGAGGGTGGAGTTCTCACAGATACGCAGTATTTT
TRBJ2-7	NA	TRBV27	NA	CASGGLRGEQYF	TGTGCCAGCGGGGGACTCCGAGGCGAGCAGTACTTC
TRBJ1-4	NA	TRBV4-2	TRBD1	CASSQDGGGSSEKLFF	TGTGCCAGCAGCCAAGATGGAGGGGGCTCTAGTGAAAAACTGTTTTTT
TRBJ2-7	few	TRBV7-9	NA	CASSLSYEQYF	TGTGCCAGCAGCTTATCCTACGAGCAGTACTTC
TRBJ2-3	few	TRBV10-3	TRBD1	CAISEWDRGTPDTQYF	TGTGCCATCAGTGAGTGGGACAGGGGGACCCCGGATACGCAGTATTTT
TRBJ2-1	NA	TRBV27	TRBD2	CASKEVAGGNEQFF	TGTGCCAGCAAAGAGGTGGCGGGAGGGAATGAGCAGTTCTTC
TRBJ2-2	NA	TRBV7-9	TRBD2	CASIGTITGELFF	TGTGCCAGCATCGGGACTATCACCGGGGAGCTGTTTTTT
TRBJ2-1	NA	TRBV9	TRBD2	CASSRNPGVLAGEFYEQFF	TGTGCCAGCAGCCGTAACCCAGGGGTACTAGCGGGAGAATTCTATGAGCAGTTCTTC
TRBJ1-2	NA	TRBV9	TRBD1	CASSVDGTGNYGYTF	TGTGCCAGCAGCGTAGACGGGACAGGGAACTATGGCTACACCTTC
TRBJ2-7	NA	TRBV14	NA	CASSQTLTGPRGYEQYF	TGTGCCAGCAGCCAAACCCTGACAGGACCTAGGGGCTACGAGCAGTACTTC
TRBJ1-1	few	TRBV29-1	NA	CSVSGAGGNTEAFF	TGCAGCGTTTCGGGAGCGGGCGGGAACACTGAAGCTTTCTTT
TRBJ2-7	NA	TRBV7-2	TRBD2	CASSLTSGSSYEQYF	TGTGCCAGCAGCCTAACTAGCGGAAGCTCCTACGAGCAGTACTTC
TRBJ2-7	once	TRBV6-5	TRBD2	CASSGLAGTYEQYF	TGTGCCAGCAGTGGACTAGCGGGAACCTACGAGCAGTACTTC